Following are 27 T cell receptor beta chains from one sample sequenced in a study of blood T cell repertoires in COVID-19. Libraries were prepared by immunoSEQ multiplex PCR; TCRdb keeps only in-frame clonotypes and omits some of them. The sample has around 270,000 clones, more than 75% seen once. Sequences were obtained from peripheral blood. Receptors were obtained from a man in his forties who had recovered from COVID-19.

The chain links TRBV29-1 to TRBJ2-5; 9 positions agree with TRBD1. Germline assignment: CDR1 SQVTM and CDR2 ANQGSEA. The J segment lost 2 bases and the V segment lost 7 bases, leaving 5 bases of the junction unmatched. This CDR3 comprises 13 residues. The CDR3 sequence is CSGSDRGQETQYF. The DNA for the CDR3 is TGCAGCGGTAGCGACAGGGGGCAAGAGACCCAGTACTTC.

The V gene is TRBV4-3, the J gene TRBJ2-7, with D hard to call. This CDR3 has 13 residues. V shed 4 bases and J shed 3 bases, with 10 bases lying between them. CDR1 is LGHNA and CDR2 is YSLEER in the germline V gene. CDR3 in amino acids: CASSPNPGYEQYF. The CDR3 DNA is TGCGCCAGCAGCCCTAACCCTGGCTACGAGCAGTACTTC.

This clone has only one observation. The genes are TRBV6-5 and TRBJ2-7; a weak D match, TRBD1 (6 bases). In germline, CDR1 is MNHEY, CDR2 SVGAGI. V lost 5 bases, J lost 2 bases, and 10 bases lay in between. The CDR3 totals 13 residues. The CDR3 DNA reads TGTGCCAGCAGTCAACAGGGAGCCTACGAGCAGTACTTC. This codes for CASSQQGAYEQYF.

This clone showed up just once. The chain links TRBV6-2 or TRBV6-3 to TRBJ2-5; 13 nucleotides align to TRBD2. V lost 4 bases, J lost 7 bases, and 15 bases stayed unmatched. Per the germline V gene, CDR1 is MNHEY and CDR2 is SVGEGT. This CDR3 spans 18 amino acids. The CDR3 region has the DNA TGTGCCAGCAGTTCGTCACCCGGGACTAGCGGGGTACCAGGGACCCAGTACTTC. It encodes CASSSSPGTSGVPGTQYF.

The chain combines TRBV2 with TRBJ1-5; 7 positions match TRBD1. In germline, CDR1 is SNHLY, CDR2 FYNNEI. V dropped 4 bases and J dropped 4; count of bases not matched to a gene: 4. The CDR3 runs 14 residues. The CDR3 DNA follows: TGTGCCAGCAGTGGGACAGGAGGGAATCAGCCCCAGCATTTT. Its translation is CASSGTGGNQPQHF.

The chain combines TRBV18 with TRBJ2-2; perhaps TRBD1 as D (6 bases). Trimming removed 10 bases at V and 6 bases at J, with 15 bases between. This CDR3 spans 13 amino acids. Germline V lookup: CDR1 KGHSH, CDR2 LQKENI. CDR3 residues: CATKRPGAGELFF. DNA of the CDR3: TGTGCCACCAAACGACCAGGGGCCGGGGAGCTGTTTTTT.

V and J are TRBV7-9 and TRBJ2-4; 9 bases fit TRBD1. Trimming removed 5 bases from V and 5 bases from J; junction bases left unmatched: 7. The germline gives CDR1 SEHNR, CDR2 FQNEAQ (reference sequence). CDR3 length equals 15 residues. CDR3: CASSPSRTGENIQYF. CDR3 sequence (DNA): TGTGCCAGCAGCCCGAGCAGGACAGGGGAAAACATTCAGTACTTC.

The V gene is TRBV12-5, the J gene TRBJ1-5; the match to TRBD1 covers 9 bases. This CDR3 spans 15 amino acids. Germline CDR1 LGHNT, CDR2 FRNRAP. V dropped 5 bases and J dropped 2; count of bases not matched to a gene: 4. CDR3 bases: TGTGCTAGTGGTCCCCGGACAGGGGGCAATCAGCCCCAGCATTTT. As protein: CASGPRTGGNQPQHF.

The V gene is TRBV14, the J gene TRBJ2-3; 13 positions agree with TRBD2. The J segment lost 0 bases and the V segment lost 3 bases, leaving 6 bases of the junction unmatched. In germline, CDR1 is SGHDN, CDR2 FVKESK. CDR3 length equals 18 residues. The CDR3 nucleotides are TGTGCCAGCAGCCAGCAACCGGGACTAGCGGGGAGCACAGATACGCAGTATTTT. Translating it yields CASSQQPGLAGSTDTQYF.

The DNA for the CDR3 is TGTGCCAGCAGCTTTTATAGCGGGACGAACACCGGGGAGCTGTTTTTT. Its protein is CASSFYSGTNTGELFF. The chain joins TRBV7-9 to TRBJ2-2, with 8 bases that match TRBD2. The germline V gene encodes CDR1 SEHNR and CDR2 FQNEAQ (reference sequence). The CDR3 is made up of 16 amino acids. J was trimmed by 0 bases and V by 3 bases; bases with no gene match: 3. The full variable domain, with the rest looked up from reference TRBV7-9 and TRBJ2-2, is DTGVSQNPRHKITKRGQNVTFRCDPISEHNRLYWYRQTLGQGPEFLTYFQNEAQLEKSRLLSDRFSAERPKGSFSTLEIQRTEQGDSAMYLCASSFYSGTNTGELFFGEGSRLTVL.

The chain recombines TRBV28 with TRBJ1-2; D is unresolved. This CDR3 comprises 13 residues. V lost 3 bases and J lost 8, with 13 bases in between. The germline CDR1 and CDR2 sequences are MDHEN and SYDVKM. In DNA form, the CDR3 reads TGTGCCAGCAGTTTTGGCAGGTATTACGGCTACACCTTC. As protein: CASSFGRYYGYTF.

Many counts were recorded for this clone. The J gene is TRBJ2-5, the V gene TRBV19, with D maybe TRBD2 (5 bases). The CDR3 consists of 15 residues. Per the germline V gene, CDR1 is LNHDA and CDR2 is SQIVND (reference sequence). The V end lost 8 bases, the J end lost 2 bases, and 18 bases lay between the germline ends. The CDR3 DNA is TGTGCCAGTGCTGGGAGCGTAGCGCCACAAGAGACCCAGTACTTC. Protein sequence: CASAGSVAPQETQYF.

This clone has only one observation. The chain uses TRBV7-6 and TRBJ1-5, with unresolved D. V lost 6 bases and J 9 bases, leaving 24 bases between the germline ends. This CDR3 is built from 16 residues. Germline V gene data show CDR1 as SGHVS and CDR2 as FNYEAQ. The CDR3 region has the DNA TGTGCCAGCAGGCCGCTGTGTCAGAGGGTGAGTTGGCCCCAGCATTTT. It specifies CASRPLCQRVSWPQHF.

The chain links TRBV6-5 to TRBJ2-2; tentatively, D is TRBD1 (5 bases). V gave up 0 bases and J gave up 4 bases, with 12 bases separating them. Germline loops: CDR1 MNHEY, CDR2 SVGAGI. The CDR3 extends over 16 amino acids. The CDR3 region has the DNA TGTGCCAGCAGTTACTCCGCAGGGCCTCTCACCGGGGAGCTGTTTTTT. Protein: CASSYSAGPLTGELFF.

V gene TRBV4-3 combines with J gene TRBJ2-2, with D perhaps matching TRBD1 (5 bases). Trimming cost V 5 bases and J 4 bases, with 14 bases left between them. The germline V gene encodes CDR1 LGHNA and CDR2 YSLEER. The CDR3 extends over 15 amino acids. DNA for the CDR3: TGCGCCAGCAGCGCCGAAGGGGCAGCCACCGGGGAGCTGTTTTTT. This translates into CASSAEGAATGELFF.

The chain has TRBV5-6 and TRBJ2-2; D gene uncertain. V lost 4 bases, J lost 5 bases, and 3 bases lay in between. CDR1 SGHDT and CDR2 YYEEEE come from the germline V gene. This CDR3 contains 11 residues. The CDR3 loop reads CASSRTGELFF. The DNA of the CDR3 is TGTGCCAGCAGCCGGACCGGGGAGCTGTTTTTT.

CDR3 residues: CASSLLGQGARTEAFF. As DNA, the CDR3 is TGTGCCAGCAGTTTATTAGGACAGGGGGCGCGAACTGAAGCTTTCTTT. V usage is TRBV27 and J usage is TRBJ1-1, with 11 nucleotides matching TRBD1. Looked up from germline, CDR1 is MNHEY and CDR2 is SMNVEV (reference sequence). The CDR3 totals 16 residues. V gave up 1 base and J gave up 5 bases; unmatched junction bases: 6.

The CDR3 spells CASSPNPPGMNTEAFF. The CDR3 DNA reads TGTGCCAGCTCACCAAATCCCCCGGGTATGAACACTGAAGCTTTCTTT. This chain uses TRBV18 with TRBJ1-1; D gene unclear. The V gene lost 2 bases and the J gene lost 0 bases, with 13 bases spanning the gap. The germline CDR1 and CDR2 sequences are KGHSH and LQKENI. The CDR3 consists of 16 residues.

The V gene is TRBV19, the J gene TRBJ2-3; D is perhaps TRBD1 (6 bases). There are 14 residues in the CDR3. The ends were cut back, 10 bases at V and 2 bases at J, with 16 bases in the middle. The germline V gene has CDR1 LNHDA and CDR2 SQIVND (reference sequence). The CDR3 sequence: CAINGQINTDTQYF. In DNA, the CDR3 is TGTGCCATCAACGGACAGATAAACACAGATACGCAGTATTTT.

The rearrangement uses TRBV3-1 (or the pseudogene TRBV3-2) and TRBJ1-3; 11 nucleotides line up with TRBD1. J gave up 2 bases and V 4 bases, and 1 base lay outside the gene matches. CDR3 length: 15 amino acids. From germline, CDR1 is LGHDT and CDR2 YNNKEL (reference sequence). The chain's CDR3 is CASSLGQGAGNTIYF. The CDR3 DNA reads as TGTGCCAGCAGCCTGGGACAGGGGGCTGGAAACACCATATATTTT.

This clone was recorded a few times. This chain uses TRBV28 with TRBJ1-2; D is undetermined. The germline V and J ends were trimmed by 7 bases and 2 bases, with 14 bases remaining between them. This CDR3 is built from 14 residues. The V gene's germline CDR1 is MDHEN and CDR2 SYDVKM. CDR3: CASTNAGRNYGYTF. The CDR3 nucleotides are TGTGCCAGCACTAATGCAGGCCGGAACTATGGCTACACCTTC.

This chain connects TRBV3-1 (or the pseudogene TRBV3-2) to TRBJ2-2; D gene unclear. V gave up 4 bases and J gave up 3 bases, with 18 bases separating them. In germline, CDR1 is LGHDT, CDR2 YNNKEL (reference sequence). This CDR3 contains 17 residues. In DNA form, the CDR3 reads TGTGCCAGCAGCCTCGCTCGGGTCCCCCTTCACACCGGGGAGCTGTTTTTT. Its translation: CASSLARVPLHTGELFF.

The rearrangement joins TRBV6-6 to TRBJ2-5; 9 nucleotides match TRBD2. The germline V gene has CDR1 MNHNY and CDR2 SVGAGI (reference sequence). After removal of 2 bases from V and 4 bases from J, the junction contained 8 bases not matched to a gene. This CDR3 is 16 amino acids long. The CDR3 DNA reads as TGTGCCAGCAGTTACCGCTCGGCAGCGGGGGGAGAGACCCAGTACTTC. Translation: CASSYRSAAGGETQYF.

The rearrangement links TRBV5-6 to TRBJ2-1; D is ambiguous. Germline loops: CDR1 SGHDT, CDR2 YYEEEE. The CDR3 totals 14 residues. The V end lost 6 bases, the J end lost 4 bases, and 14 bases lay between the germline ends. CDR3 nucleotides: TGTGCCAGCAACCCAACCGGTAGATACAATGAGCAGTTCTTC. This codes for CASNPTGRYNEQFF.

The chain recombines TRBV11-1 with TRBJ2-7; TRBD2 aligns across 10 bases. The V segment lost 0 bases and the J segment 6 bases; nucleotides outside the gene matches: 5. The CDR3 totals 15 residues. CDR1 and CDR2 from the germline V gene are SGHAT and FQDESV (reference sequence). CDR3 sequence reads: CASSLALAGVIEQYF. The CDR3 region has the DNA TGTGCCAGCAGCTTAGCTCTAGCGGGAGTTATCGAGCAGTACTTC.

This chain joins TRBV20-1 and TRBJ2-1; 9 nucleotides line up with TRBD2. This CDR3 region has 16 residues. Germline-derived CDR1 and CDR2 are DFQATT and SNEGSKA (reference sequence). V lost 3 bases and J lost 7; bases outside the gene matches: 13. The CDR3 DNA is TGCAGTGCTAGTATCCATCCGGGACTAGCCCTTAATGAGCAGTTCTTC. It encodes CSASIHPGLALNEQFF.

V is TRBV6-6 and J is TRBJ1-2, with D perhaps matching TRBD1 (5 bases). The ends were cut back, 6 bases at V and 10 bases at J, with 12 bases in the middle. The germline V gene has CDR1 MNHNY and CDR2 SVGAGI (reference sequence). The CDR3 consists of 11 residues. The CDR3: CASSPQTAYTF. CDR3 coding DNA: TGTGCCAGCAGCCCCCAGACAGCCTACACCTTC.